The 21 T cell receptor beta chains presented below share a single source sample, sequenced in a study of Graves' ophthalmopathy and Graves' hyperthyroidism. RNA transcripts were the template, and TCR beta CDR3 regions were amplified from them. RT-PCR in the first round used HTBI primers; a second-round multiplex PCR followed. TCRdb reanalysed the multiplex PCR reads using MiXCR and keeps one entry per CDR3 protein. Of about 550,000 distinct CDR3 sequences in the sample, less than 45% are singletons; the top ten hold about 4%. Sample: peripheral blood or thyroid tissue (not recorded which). All receptors derive from an adult man with Graves' hyperthyroidism.

This clonotype occurred a few times. The chain carries TRBV5-1 and TRBJ2-2; 12 bases are shared with TRBD1. This CDR3 has 15 amino acids. Germline CDR1 and CDR2: SGHRS and YFSETQ. With V trimmed by 3 bases and J by 6 bases, 3 bases remained unmatched. The DNA of the CDR3 is TGCGCCAGCAGCTGGGGACAGGGGGCATCCGGGGAGCTGTTTTTT. Amino acids: CASSWGQGASGELFF.

A note on this clonotype: It is likely a read error, because the conserved phenylalanine at the end of the CDR3 is missing. No DNA is shown, since the ends of the CDR3 on it are uncertain; the CDR3 is the one TCRdb lists. V gene TRBV24-1 combines with J gene TRBJ1-1. Counting both end residues, the CDR3 totals 12 amino acids. From germline, CDR1 is KGHDR and CDR2 SFDVKD. The CDR3 sequence is CATSWGNTEALL.

The chain employs TRBV7-9 and TRBJ2-7; D is perhaps TRBD2 (6 bases). Trimming shortened V by 6 bases and J by 6 bases, and 18 bases separated the two germline ends. Germline values: CDR1 SEHNR, CDR2 FQNEAQ (reference sequence). CDR3 length: 14 amino acids. The CDR3 DNA reads TGTGCCAGCAGTGAACTCGACTCCGGGGGCGAGCAGTACTTC. Its protein product is CASSELDSGGEQYF. Based on the CDR3 plus reference TRBV7-9 and TRBJ2-7, the full variable domain is DTGVSQNPRHKITKRGQNVTFRCDPISEHNRLYWYRQTLGQGPEFLTYFQNEAQLEKSRLLSDRFSAERPKGSFSTLEIQRTEQGDSAMYLCASSELDSGGEQYFGPGTRLTVT.

This clonotype was counted ten times or more. The V gene is TRBV7-9, the J gene TRBJ2-5, with 7 bases that match TRBD2. The V gene's germline CDR1 is SEHNR and CDR2 FQNEAQ (reference sequence). J lost 2 bases, V lost 3 bases, and 9 bases had no gene match. The CDR3 length is 16 residues. As DNA, the CDR3 is TGTGCCAGCAGCTTGTGGGCTTGGGGGGGTCAAGAGACCCAGTACTTC. Amino acid sequence: CASSLWAWGGQETQYF.

This clonotype was seen ten or more times. This chain joins TRBV20-1 and TRBJ2-7, with 8 bases that match TRBD2. Germline V CDR1 and CDR2: DFQATT, SNEGSKA (reference sequence). This CDR3 has 13 amino acids. Unmatched junction bases numbered 4, after V lost 3 bases and J lost 3 bases. This CDR3 reads CSARGLAGYEQYF. The CDR3 DNA is TGCAGTGCTAGGGGGCTAGCGGGCTACGAGCAGTACTTC.

Regarding this clonotype: At one of its ends the junction is not consistent with the germline gene, which may arise from a read error. The rearrangement joins TRBV10-3 to TRBJ2-2; D gene ambiguous. The CDR3 runs 13 residues. Germline loops: CDR1 ENHRY, CDR2 SYGVKD. For the CDR3, the DNA is TGTGCCAGCAGTTTTAGAATCACCGGGGAGCTGTTTTTT. It encodes CASSFRITGELFF.

This clonotype appeared many times. The V and J genes are TRBV19 and TRBJ2-7; D is undetermined. The CDR3 spans 10 residues. Germline V CDR1 and CDR2: LNHDA, SQIVND (reference sequence). Trimming removed 10 bases from V and 3 bases from J, with 7 bases in between. The CDR3 DNA follows: TGTGCCAAGAATCTCTACGAGCAGTACTTC. Protein sequence: CAKNLYEQYF.

This clonotype turned up a few times. The chain couples TRBV6-5 to TRBJ1-6, with D maybe TRBD1 (6 bases). This CDR3 is 16 amino acids long. Germline V gene lookup returns CDR1 MNHEY and CDR2 SVGAGI. Trimming took off 5 bases at V and 5 bases at J, with 16 bases between the two ends. The CDR3 protein is CASSQQQGYHNSPLHF. DNA of the CDR3: TGTGCCAGCAGTCAACAACAGGGATACCATAATTCACCCCTCCACTTT.

The chain joins TRBV24-1 to TRBJ1-4; D perhaps matches TRBD1 (6 bases). CDR3 length: 17 residues. Germline V CDR1 and CDR2: KGHDR, SFDVKD. V was pared by 4 bases and J by 8 bases, with 22 bases between. CDR3 residues: CATSDPYRVSYEEKLFF. CDR3 coding DNA: TGTGCCACCAGTGACCCCTACAGGGTATCCTACGAGGAAAAACTGTTTTTT.

The V gene is TRBV2, the J gene TRBJ2-3; 9 nucleotides agree with TRBD2. Germline CDR1 reads SNHLY; CDR2 reads FYNNEI. This CDR3 has 13 residues. Trimming removed 9 bases from V and 4 bases from J; junction bases left unmatched: 5. The CDR3 here is CARGTSSADTQYF. CDR3 nucleotides: TGTGCCAGGGGGACTAGCTCAGCAGATACGCAGTATTTT.

V is TRBV15 and J is TRBJ2-5, with a possible D match to TRBD1 (7 bases). The better agreement between TRBJ2-7 and the DNA end casts doubt on the J call. Germline V CDR1 and CDR2: LNHNV, YYDKDF (reference sequence). The length of the CDR3 is 15 residues. In nucleotides, the CDR3 is TGTGCCACCAGCAGCCCCAGGGGGAGGACCTACGAGCAGTACTTC. Amino acids: CATSSPRGRTYEQYF.

This clonotype was seen at least ten times. The chain has TRBV29-1 and TRBJ2-7; no clear D gene. V lost 0 bases to trimming and J lost 2 bases, with 5 bases between them. This CDR3 is 12 amino acids long. The germline gives CDR1 SQVTM, CDR2 ANQGSEA. The CDR3 region is CSVEDGPYEQYF. DNA for the CDR3: TGCAGCGTTGAAGATGGGCCCTACGAGCAGTACTTC.

This chain connects TRBV29-1 to TRBJ1-5; 10 bases line up with TRBD1. Germline values: CDR1 SQVTM, CDR2 ANQGSEA. V lost 3 bases to trimming and J lost 14 bases; unmatched junction nucleotides: 10. The CDR3 extends over 13 amino acids. CDR3 sequence (DNA): TGCAGCGTTGAGGGGGACAGGGGAAAGGATGAGCATTTT. This translates into CSVEGDRGKDEHF.

Concerning this clonotype: This clone may be a read error of a much larger clone one base away. V usage is TRBV2 and J usage is TRBJ2-5; the match to TRBD2 covers 7 bases. The CDR3 has 14 amino acids. Germline CDR1 SNHLY, CDR2 FYNNEI. Unmatched junction bases numbered 11, after V lost 4 bases and J lost 9 bases. This CDR3 reads CASSGERGAEAQYF. The CDR3 DNA reads TGTGCCAGCAGTGGGGAGCGGGGAGCTGAGGCCCAGTACTTC.

There are many counts of this clonotype. The V call is TRBV5-8, the J call TRBJ1-3; D call uncertain. Trimming pared 4 bases from V and 3 bases from J, leaving 5 bases between. Germline V gives CDR1 SGHTS, CDR2 YDEGEE. This CDR3 has 12 residues. The CDR3 sequence: CASSTGGNTIYF. In DNA, the CDR3 is TGTGCCAGCAGCACCGGTGGAAACACCATATATTTT.

In its sample, this clonotype was seen many times. This chain joins TRBV6-1 and TRBJ1-1; TRBD1 agrees at 7 bases. CDR3 length: 15 residues. The V segment lost 4 bases and the J segment 5 bases; nucleotides outside the gene matches: 10. Germline CDR1 reads MNHNS; CDR2 reads SASEGT. DNA for the CDR3: TGTGCCAGCAGTGCCACTGACAGGGATGAGACTGAAGCTTTCTTT. This codes for CASSATDRDETEAFF.

This clonotype has a count of ten or more. The chain joins TRBV5-1 to TRBJ1-1; no definite D call. The V end was cut by 4 bases, the J end by 1 base, with 8 bases between. From germline, CDR1 is SGHRS and CDR2 YFSETQ. The CDR3 is 13 residues long. CDR3 protein: CASSTGQNTEAFF. As DNA, the CDR3 is TGCGCCAGCAGCACCGGGCAGAACACTGAAGCTTTCTTT.

The table lists this clonotype with a few counts. This chain uses TRBV28 with TRBJ1-2; D is possibly TRBD1 (5 bases). The CDR3 is 16 residues long. Germline loops: CDR1 MDHEN, CDR2 SYDVKM. Trimming took off 2 bases at V and 4 bases at J, with 17 bases between the two ends. The CDR3 DNA reads as TGTGCCAGCAGTTTAGGGGGGATGAGGAGCGTCTATGGCTACACCTTC. Protein: CASSLGGMRSVYGYTF.

Many counts were recorded for this clonotype. Just one base apart from a much larger clone, this may be a read error. The chain combines TRBV6-5 with TRBJ1-5, with 10 bases identical to TRBD1. Germline trimming cut 6 bases from V and 4 bases from J; bases unmatched to any gene: 0. Per germline, CDR1 MNHEY and CDR2 SVGAGI. There are 13 residues in the CDR3. The CDR3 nucleotides are TGTGCCAGCAGGGACAGGGGGAATCAGCCCCAGCATTTT. This codes for CASRDRGNQPQHF.

The rearrangement joins TRBV10-1 to TRBJ1-1; TRBD1 matches at 7 bases. The CDR3 is 14 amino acids. V shed 6 bases and J 2 bases; nucleotides not matched to a gene: 6. Germline CDR1 WNHNN, CDR2 SYGVQD (reference sequence). CDR3 nucleotide sequence: TGCGCCAGCAGCACCGGGACAGATAACACTGAAGCTTTCTTT. It is translated as CASSTGTDNTEAFF.

This clonotype was seen at least ten times. This chain links TRBV29-1 with TRBJ2-5, with D hard to call. The length of the CDR3 is 12 residues. CDR1 and CDR2 (germline): SQVTM, ANQGSEA. Trimming removed 3 bases from V and 5 bases from J, with 10 bases in between. Written as DNA, the CDR3 is TGCAGCGTTGAGGGCCTGGGGGAGACCCAGTACTTC. Its protein product is CSVEGLGETQYF.